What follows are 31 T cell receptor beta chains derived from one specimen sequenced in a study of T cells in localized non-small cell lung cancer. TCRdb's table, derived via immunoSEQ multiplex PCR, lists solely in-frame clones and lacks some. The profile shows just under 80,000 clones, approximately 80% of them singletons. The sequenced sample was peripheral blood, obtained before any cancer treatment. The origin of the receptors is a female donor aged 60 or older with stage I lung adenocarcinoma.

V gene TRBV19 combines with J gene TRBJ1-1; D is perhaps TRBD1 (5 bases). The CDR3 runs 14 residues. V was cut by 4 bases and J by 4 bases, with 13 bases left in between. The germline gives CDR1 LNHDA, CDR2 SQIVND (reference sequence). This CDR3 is CASSKGLGSTEAFF. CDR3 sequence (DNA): TGTGCCAGTAGTAAGGGGTTGGGGAGCACTGAAGCTTTCTTT.

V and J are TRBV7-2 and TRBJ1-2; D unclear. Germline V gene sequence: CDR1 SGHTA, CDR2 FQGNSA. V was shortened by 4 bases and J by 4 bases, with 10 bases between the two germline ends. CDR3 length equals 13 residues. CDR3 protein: CASSSRRSYGYTF. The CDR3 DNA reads TGTGCCAGCAGCTCACGACGGTCCTATGGCTACACCTTC.

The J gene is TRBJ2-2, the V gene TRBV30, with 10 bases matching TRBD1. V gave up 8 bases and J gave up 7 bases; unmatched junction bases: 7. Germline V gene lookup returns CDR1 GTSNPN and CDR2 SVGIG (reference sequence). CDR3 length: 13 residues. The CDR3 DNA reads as TGTGCCCCTAGGACAGGGGGGAACGGGGAGCTGTTTTTT. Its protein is CAPRTGGNGELFF.

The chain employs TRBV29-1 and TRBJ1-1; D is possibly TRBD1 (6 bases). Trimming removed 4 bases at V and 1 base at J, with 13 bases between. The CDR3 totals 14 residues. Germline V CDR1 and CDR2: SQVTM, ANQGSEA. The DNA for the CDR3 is TGCAGCGTTGCTGGGGGCAGGTGGAACACTGAAGCTTTCTTT. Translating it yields CSVAGGRWNTEAFF.

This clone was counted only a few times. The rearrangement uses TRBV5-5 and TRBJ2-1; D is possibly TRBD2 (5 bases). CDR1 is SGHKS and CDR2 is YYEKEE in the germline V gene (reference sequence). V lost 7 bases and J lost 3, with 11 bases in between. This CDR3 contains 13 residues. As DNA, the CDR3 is TGTGCCAGCTCCCTGGAGGTCTACAATGAGCAGTTCTTC. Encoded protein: CASSLEVYNEQFF. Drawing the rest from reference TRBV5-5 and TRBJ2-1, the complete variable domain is DAGVTQSPTHLIKTRGQQVTLRCSPISGHKSVSWYQQVLGQGPQFIFQYYEKEERGRGNFPDRFSARQFPNYSSELNVNALLLGDSALYLCASSLEVYNEQFFGPGTRLTVL.

This chain's CDR3 is CASSLDRVNYGYTF. In DNA, the CDR3 is TGTGCCAGCAGCTTGGACAGGGTAAACTATGGCTACACCTTC. The chain is built from TRBV11-2 and TRBJ1-2; 8 bases match TRBD1. This CDR3 is 14 amino acids long. Germline CDR1 SGHAT, CDR2 FQNNGV. Losses at the gene ends were 3 bases for V and 2 bases for J; bases not matched to a gene: 2. Full variable domain (rest looked up from reference TRBV11-2 and TRBJ1-2): EAGVAQSPRYKIIEKRQSVAFWCNPISGHATLYWYQQILGQGPKLLIQFQNNGVVDDSQLPKDRFSAERLKGVDSTLKIQPAKLEDSAVYLCASSLDRVNYGYTFGSGTRLTVV.

The CDR3 bases are TGTGCCTGGGGTCAGGGGACTAATGAAAAACTGTTTTTT. It translates to CAWGQGTNEKLFF. This chain uses TRBV30 with TRBJ1-4, with D maybe TRBD1 (6 bases). The CDR3 extends over 13 amino acids. The germline gives CDR1 GTSNPN, CDR2 SVGIG (reference sequence). V lost 5 bases and J 2 bases, leaving 9 bases between the germline ends.

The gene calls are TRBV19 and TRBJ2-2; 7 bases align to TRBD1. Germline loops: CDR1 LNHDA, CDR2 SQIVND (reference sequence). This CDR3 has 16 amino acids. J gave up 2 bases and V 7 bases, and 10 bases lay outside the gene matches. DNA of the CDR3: TGTGCCAGTAAGGGAAGCCGGGACAGAAACACCGGGGAGCTGTTTTTT. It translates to CASKGSRDRNTGELFF.

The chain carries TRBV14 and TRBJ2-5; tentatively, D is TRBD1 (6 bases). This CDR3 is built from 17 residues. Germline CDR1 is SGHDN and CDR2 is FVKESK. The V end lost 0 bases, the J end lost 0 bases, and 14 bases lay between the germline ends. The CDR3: CASSQEVGATHQETQYF. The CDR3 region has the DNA TGTGCCAGCAGCCAAGAGGTGGGGGCCACACACCAAGAGACCCAGTACTTC.

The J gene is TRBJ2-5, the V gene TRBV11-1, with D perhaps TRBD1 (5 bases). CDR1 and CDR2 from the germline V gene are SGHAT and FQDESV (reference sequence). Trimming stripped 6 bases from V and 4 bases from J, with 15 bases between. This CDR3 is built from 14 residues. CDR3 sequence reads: CASSRGRGAETQYF. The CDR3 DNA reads TGTGCCAGCAGTAGGGGTAGGGGCGCAGAGACCCAGTACTTC.

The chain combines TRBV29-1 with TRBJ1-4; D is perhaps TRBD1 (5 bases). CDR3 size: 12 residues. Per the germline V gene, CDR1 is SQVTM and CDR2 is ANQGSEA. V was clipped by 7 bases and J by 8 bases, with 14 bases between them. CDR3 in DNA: TGCAGCGCCAGGGAGATGGGAGAAAAACTGTTTTTT. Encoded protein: CSAREMGEKLFF.

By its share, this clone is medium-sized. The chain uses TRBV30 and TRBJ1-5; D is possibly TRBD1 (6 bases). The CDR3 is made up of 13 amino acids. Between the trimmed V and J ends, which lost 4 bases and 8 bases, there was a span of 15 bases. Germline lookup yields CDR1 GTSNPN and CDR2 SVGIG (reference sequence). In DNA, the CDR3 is TGTGCCTGGACAACCGACAGGCGGGAGCCCCAGCATTTT. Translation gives CAWTTDRREPQHF.

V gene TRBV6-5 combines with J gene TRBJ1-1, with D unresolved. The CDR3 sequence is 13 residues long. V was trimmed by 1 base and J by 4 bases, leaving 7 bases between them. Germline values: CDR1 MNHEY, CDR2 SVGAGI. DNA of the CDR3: TGTGCCAGCAGTTACTTACGGAGCACTGAAGCTTTCTTT. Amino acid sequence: CASSYLRSTEAFF.

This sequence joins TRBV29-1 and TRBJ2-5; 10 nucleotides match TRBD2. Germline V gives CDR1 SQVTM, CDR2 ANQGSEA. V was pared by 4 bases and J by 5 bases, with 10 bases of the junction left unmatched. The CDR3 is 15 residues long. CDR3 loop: CSVVIQAGGWETQYF. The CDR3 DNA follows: TGCAGCGTTGTTATCCAAGCGGGAGGGTGGGAGACCCAGTACTTC.

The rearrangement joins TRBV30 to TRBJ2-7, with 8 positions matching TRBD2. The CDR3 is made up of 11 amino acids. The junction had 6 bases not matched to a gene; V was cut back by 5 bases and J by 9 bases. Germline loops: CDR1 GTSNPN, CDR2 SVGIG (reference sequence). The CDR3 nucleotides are TGTGCCTGGGAGGCGGGGGGAGGGCAGTACTTC. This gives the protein CAWEAGGGQYF.

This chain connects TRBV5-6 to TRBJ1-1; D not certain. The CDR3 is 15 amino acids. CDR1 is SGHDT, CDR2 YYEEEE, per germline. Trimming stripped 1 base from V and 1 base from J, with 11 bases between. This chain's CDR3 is CASSLNVLANTEAFF. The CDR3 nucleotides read TGTGCCAGCAGCTTGAACGTTCTGGCGAACACTGAAGCTTTCTTT.

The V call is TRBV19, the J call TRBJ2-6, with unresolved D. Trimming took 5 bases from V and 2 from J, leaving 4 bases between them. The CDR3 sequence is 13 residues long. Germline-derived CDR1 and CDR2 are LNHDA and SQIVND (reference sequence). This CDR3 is CASSRAGANVLTF. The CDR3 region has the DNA TGTGCCAGTAGTCGGGCTGGGGCCAACGTCCTGACTTTC.

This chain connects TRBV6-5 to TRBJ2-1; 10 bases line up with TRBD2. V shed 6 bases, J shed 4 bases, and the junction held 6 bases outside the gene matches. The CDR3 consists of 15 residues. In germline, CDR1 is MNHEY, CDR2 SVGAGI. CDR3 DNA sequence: TGTGCCAGCAGCCCGGGACTAGCGTTATACAATGAGCAGTTCTTC. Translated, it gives CASSPGLALYNEQFF.

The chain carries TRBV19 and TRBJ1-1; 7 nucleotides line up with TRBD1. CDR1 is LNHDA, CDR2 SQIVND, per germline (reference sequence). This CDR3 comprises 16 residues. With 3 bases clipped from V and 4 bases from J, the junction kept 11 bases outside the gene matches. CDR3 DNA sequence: TGTGCCAGTAGTATCAGCCCAACAGGGGTTGGCACTGAAGCTTTCTTT. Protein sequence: CASSISPTGVGTEAFF.

The CDR3: CASSLLGRGSSYNEQFF. In DNA form, the CDR3 reads TGCGCCAGCAGCTTATTGGGTAGGGGGAGCTCCTACAATGAGCAGTTCTTC. The chain recombines TRBV5-1 with TRBJ2-1; a weak D match, TRBD1 (6 bases). The ends were cut back, 2 bases at V and 0 bases at J, with 15 bases in the middle. CDR1 SGHRS and CDR2 YFSETQ come from the germline V gene. The CDR3 runs to 17 residues.

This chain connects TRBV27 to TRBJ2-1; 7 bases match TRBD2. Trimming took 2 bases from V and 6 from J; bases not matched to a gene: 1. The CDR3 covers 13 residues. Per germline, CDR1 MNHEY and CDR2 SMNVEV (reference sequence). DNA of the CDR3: TGTGCCAGCAGTTTACAGCGGGGCAATGAGCAGTTCTTC. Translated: CASSLQRGNEQFF.

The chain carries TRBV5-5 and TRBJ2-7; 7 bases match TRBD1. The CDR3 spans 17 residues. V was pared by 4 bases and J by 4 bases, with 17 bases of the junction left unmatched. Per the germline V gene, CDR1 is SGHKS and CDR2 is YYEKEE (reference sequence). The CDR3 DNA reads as TGTGCCAGCAGCGTGACCGACGGGACAGTGGCAGGATACGAGCAGTACTTC. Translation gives CASSVTDGTVAGYEQYF.

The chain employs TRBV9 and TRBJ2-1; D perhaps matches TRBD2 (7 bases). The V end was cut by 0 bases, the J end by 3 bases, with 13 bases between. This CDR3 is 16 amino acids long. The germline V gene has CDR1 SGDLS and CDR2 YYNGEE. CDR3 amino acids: CASSVGGGANYNEQFF. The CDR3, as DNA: TGTGCCAGCAGCGTAGGTGGGGGGGCTAACTACAATGAGCAGTTCTTC.

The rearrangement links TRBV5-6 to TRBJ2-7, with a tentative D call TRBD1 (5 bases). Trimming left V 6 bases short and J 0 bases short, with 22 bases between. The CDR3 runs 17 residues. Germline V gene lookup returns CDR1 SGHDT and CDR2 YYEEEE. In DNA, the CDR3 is TGTGCCAGCACCCATTTAGGGGCCCTCTCTAGCTCCTACGAGCAGTACTTC. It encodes CASTHLGALSSSYEQYF.

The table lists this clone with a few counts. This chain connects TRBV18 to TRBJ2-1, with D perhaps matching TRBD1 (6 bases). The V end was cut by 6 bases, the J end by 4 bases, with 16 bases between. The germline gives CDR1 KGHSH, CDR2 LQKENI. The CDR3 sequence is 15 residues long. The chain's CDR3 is CASSPLGQQYNEQFF. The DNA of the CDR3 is TGTGCCAGCTCCCCGCTAGGACAGCAATACAATGAGCAGTTCTTC.

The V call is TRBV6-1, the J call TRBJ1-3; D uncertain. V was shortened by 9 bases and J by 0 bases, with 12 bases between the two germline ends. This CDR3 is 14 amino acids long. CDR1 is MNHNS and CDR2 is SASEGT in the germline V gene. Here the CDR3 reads CASQLDPSGNTIYF. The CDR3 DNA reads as TGTGCCAGTCAACTCGACCCCTCTGGAAACACCATATATTTT.

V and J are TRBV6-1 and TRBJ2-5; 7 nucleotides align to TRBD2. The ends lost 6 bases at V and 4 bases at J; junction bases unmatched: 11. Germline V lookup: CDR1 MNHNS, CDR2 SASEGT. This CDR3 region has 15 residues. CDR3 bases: TGTGCCAGCAGCCCAAAGACTAGCCGAGGAGAGACCCAGTACTTC. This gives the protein CASSPKTSRGETQYF.

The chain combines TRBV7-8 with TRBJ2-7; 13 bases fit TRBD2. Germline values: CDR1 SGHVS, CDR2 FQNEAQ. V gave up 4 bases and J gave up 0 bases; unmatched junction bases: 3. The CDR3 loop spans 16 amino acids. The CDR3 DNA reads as TGTGCCAGCAGCTCACGGACTAGCGGGAGCTCCTACGAGCAGTACTTC. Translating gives CASSSRTSGSSYEQYF.

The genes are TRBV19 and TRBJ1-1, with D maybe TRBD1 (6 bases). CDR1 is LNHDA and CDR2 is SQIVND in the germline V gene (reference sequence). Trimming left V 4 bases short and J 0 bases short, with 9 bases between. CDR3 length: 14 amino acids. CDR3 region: CASSTDRMNTEAFF. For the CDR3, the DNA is TGTGCCAGTAGTACCGACAGGATGAACACTGAAGCTTTCTTT.

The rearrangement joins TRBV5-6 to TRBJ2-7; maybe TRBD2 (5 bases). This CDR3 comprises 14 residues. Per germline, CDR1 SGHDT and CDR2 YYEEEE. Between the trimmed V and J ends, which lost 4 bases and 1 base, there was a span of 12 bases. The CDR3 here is CASSPHGVSYEQYF. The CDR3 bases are TGTGCCAGCAGCCCGCACGGGGTGTCCTACGAGCAGTACTTC.

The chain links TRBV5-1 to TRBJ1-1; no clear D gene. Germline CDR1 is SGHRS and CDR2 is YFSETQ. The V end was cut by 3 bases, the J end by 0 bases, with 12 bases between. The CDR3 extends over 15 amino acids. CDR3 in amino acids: CASSSAGWVNTEAFF. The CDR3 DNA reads TGCGCCAGCAGCTCCGCCGGCTGGGTGAACACTGAAGCTTTCTTT. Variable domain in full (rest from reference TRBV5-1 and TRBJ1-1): KAGVTQTPRYLIKTRGQQVTLSCSPISGHRSVSWYQQTPGQGLQFLFEYFSETQRNKGNFPGRFSGRQFSNSRSEMNVSTLELGDSALYLCASSSAGWVNTEAFFGQGTRLTVV.